Below, 6 T cell receptor beta chains from the same sample are listed, as sequenced in a study of cytomegalovirus exposure and HLA in healthy donors. PCR primers comprised 60 Vbeta and 13 Jbeta primers. Sequenced by immunoSEQ multiplex PCR; TCRdb stores in-frame clones only, minus some. This repertoire shows about 170,000 clones, 73% found once; its top ten account for roughly 5.2%. Sequences were obtained from PBMCs. These receptors were obtained from a woman aged 18 to 35 in good health and CMV-seropositive.

V usage is TRBV10-3 and J usage is TRBJ2-7; D remains unclear. Germline CDR1 and CDR2: ENHRY and SYGVKD. The germline V and J ends were trimmed by 6 bases and 5 bases, with 8 bases remaining between them. This CDR3 comprises 11 residues. The CDR3 coding sequence is TGTGCCATCAGCCCTACCCACGAGCAGTACTTC. The encoded protein is CAISPTHEQYF.

This clone was detected a few times. The chain recombines TRBV6-6 with TRBJ2-7, with D possibly matching TRBD1 (6 bases). The CDR3 length is 14 residues. The germline V gene has CDR1 MNHNY and CDR2 SVGAGI (reference sequence). Trimming stripped 2 bases from V and 0 bases from J, with 8 bases between. The CDR3, as DNA: TGTGCCAGCAGTTACGGGACAAACTCCTACGAGCAGTACTTC. This sequence encodes CASSYGTNSYEQYF.

This clone was counted a few times. V gene TRBV15 combines with J gene TRBJ1-1; 7 bases match TRBD1. V lost 8 bases, J lost 1 base, and 10 bases stayed unmatched. This CDR3 is 15 amino acids long. Germline V gene sequence: CDR1 LNHNV, CDR2 YYDKDF (reference sequence). Here the CDR3 DNA reads TGTGCCACCGTCCGGAGAACAGGGGAGAACACTGAAGCTTTCTTT. Protein: CATVRRTGENTEAFF.

This clone showed up just a few times. The V and J genes are TRBV6-5 and TRBJ1-2, with TRBD1 matching over 7 bases. The CDR3 extends over 13 amino acids. J was trimmed by 4 bases and V by 6 bases; bases with no gene match: 5. The V gene's germline CDR1 is MNHEY and CDR2 SVGAGI. In nucleotides, the CDR3 is TGTGCCAGCAGAAAAGGGACAGTCTATGGCTACACCTTC. Translated: CASRKGTVYGYTF.

V and J are TRBV19 and TRBJ2-2; D gene unclear. V was trimmed by 1 base and J by 4 bases, leaving 16 bases between them. This CDR3 region has 17 residues. Per germline, CDR1 LNHDA and CDR2 SQIVND (reference sequence). The CDR3, as DNA: TGTGCCAGTAGTATAGGGTATGAGGTCCTACTCACCGGGGAGCTGTTTTTT. It yields the protein CASSIGYEVLLTGELFF.

J is TRBJ2-1 and V is TRBV7-2; 7 bases line up with TRBD1. Losses at the gene ends were 2 bases for V and 5 bases for J; bases not matched to a gene: 3. From germline, CDR1 is SGHTA and CDR2 FQGNSA. The length of the CDR3 is 14 residues. In DNA form, the CDR3 reads TGTGCCAGCAGCTTAACGGGACAGCACAATGAGCAGTTCTTC. It codes for CASSLTGQHNEQFF. Filled out from reference TRBV7-2 and TRBJ2-1, the complete variable domain reads GAGVSQSPSNKVTEKGKDVELRCDPISGHTALYWYRQSLGQGLEFLIYFQGNSAPDKSGLPSDRFSAERTGGSVSTLTIQRTQQEDSAVYLCASSLTGQHNEQFFGPGTRLTVL.